Following are 30 T cell receptor beta chains from one sample sequenced in a study of monozygotic twins with inflammatory bowel disease. TCRdb re-called the 5' RACE reads, yielding one record per CDR3 amino acid sequence without DNA. The sample yields about 300,000 distinct CDR3 sequences, of which the top ten take up 5.6%. Source material: blood. All receptors come from a human donor with ulcerative colitis or Crohn's disease, or a healthy co-twin of an affected twin (not recorded which).

The chain has TRBV19 and TRBJ2-4. CDR3 length: 13 amino acids. Germline CDR1 LNHDA, CDR2 SQIVND (reference sequence). The CDR3 protein is CASSISAEDIQYF. Drawing the rest from reference TRBV19 and TRBJ2-4, the complete variable domain is DGGITQSPKYLFRKEGQNVTLSCEQNLNHDAMYWYRQDPGQGLRLIYYSQIVNDFQKGDIAEGYSVSREKKESFPLTVTSAQKNPTAFYLCASSISAEDIQYFGAGTRLSVL.

The chain has TRBV27 and TRBJ1-2; the D gene TCRdb calls, TRBD1, cannot be checked with no DNA. Germline CDR1 MNHEY, CDR2 SMNVEV (reference sequence). This CDR3 has 15 residues. CDR3 in amino acids: CASSRTGGTNYGYTF.

V usage is TRBV28 and J usage is TRBJ1-1; TCRdb returns TRBD1, unconfirmable since there is no DNA. CDR1 is MDHEN and CDR2 is SYDVKM in the germline V gene. The CDR3 is 14 amino acids. CDR3 protein: CASRRDSMNTEAFF. The whole variable domain, filled in from reference TRBV28 and TRBJ1-1, reads DVKVTQSSRYLVKRTGEKVFLECVQDMDHENMFWYRQDPGLGLRLIYFSYDVKMKEKGDIPEGYSVSREKKERFSLILESASTNQTSMYLCASRRDSMNTEAFFGQGTRLTVV.

This chain connects TRBV27 to TRBJ1-1. CDR3 size: 12 residues. Germline loops: CDR1 MNHEY, CDR2 SMNVEV (reference sequence). CDR3 sequence reads: CASRSLIEEAFF.

The J gene is TRBJ2-3, the V gene TRBV27. Germline V CDR1 and CDR2: MNHEY, SMNVEV (reference sequence). The CDR3 runs 14 residues. CDR3 region: CASSDNVGTDTQYF.

The chain carries TRBV15 and TRBJ2-2. CDR1 is LNHNV, CDR2 YYDKDF, per germline (reference sequence). The CDR3 covers 15 residues. CDR3 sequence reads: CATSEYWTNTGELFF.

The chain links TRBV5-1 to TRBJ2-7; TCRdb's D gene call, TRBD2, goes unchecked for lack of DNA. CDR3 length: 16 amino acids. CDR1 is SGHRS and CDR2 is YFSETQ in the germline V gene. This CDR3 reads CASSLSRTSGSYEQYF.

This chain joins TRBV4-3 and TRBJ2-4; the TCRdb D gene call, TRBD1, has no DNA to confirm it. This CDR3 is 14 amino acids long. The germline V gene encodes CDR1 LGHNA and CDR2 YSLEER. CDR3 in amino acids: CASSQGQGADIQYF.

The rearrangement joins TRBV5-1 to TRBJ2-1; TCRdb returns TRBD2, unconfirmable since there is no DNA. Germline lookup yields CDR1 SGHRS and CDR2 YFSETQ. There are 14 residues in the CDR3. CDR3 in amino acids: CASSLGGPNGEQFF.

V usage is TRBV5-1 and J usage is TRBJ2-2. The CDR3 consists of 15 residues. The germline gives CDR1 SGHRS, CDR2 YFSETQ. The CDR3 loop is CASSSGNTNTGELFF. Full variable domain (outside the CDR3, taken from reference TRBV5-1 and TRBJ2-2): KAGVTQTPRYLIKTRGQQVTLSCSPISGHRSVSWYQQTPGQGLQFLFEYFSETQRNKGNFPGRFSGRQFSNSRSEMNVSTLELGDSALYLCASSSGNTNTGELFFGEGSRLTVL.

V gene TRBV12-3 or TRBV12-4 combines with J gene TRBJ2-3; TCRdb proposes TRBD2, but this gene call is untestable without DNA. The CDR3 extends over 17 amino acids. The CDR3 region is CASSRGTSGWTTDTQYF.

This chain joins TRBV7-2 and TRBJ1-5; the TRBD1 assignment by TCRdb is unverifiable without DNA. Germline-derived CDR1 and CDR2 are SGHTA and FQGNSA. This CDR3 comprises 14 residues. CDR3 sequence reads: CASSSAGAVAPQHF.

The chain combines TRBV6-5 with TRBJ2-2. This CDR3 spans 14 amino acids. CDR1 is MNHEY, CDR2 SVGAGI, per germline. The CDR3 loop is CASSLNGNTGELFF.

V is TRBV7-8 and J is TRBJ1-6; the TCRdb call, TRBD1, lacks DNA for checking. The CDR3 consists of 14 residues. Germline V gives CDR1 SGHVS, CDR2 FQNEAQ. The CDR3 protein is CASSSRQGRSPLHF.

The rearrangement links TRBV5-1 to TRBJ1-6; TCRdb designates TRBD1, a call that cannot be tested without DNA. This CDR3 region has 15 residues. Germline CDR1 reads SGHRS; CDR2 reads YFSETQ. The CDR3 reads CASSLRDRGRSPLHF. Filled out from reference TRBV5-1 and TRBJ1-6, the complete variable domain reads KAGVTQTPRYLIKTRGQQVTLSCSPISGHRSVSWYQQTPGQGLQFLFEYFSETQRNKGNFPGRFSGRQFSNSRSEMNVSTLELGDSALYLCASSLRDRGRSPLHFGNGTRLTVT.

The chain combines TRBV20-1 with TRBJ2-7; the TCRdb call, TRBD1, lacks DNA for checking. CDR1 and CDR2 from the germline V gene are DFQATT and SNEGSKA (reference sequence). This CDR3 comprises 14 residues. The CDR3 loop reads CSAPGQGRLYEQYF.

The chain couples TRBV27 to TRBJ2-2; the TRBD2 assignment by TCRdb is unverifiable without DNA. CDR1 and CDR2 from the germline V gene are MNHEY and SMNVEV (reference sequence). CDR3 size: 14 residues. The CDR3 sequence: CASTEAGNTGELFF.

V usage is TRBV2 and J usage is TRBJ1-5; TCRdb calls TRBD1, which cannot be checked without DNA. The CDR3 sequence is 17 residues long. Germline lookup yields CDR1 SNHLY and CDR2 FYNNEI. CDR3 loop: CASSQGALGGGNQPQHF.

CDR3 region: CASSLSREAFF. The chain recombines TRBV28 with TRBJ1-1. CDR1 is MDHEN and CDR2 is SYDVKM in the germline V gene. The CDR3 length is 11 residues. Filled out from reference TRBV28 and TRBJ1-1, the complete variable domain reads DVKVTQSSRYLVKRTGEKVFLECVQDMDHENMFWYRQDPGLGLRLIYFSYDVKMKEKGDIPEGYSVSREKKERFSLILESASTNQTSMYLCASSLSREAFFGQGTRLTVV.

The CDR3 region is CASSFGQIQETQYF. The V call is TRBV5-1, the J call TRBJ2-5; TCRdb designates TRBD1, a call that cannot be tested without DNA. CDR1 SGHRS and CDR2 YFSETQ come from the germline V gene. The CDR3 totals 14 residues.

The chain uses TRBV12-3 or TRBV12-4 and TRBJ1-5. The CDR3 length is 14 residues. The CDR3 spells CASSFGVWNQPQHF.

V and J are TRBV6-4 and TRBJ2-4; as DNA is missing, the TRBD2 call by TCRdb cannot be tested. The CDR3 loop spans 16 amino acids. Germline lookup yields CDR1 MRHNA and CDR2 SNTAGT. The chain's CDR3 is CASSDAAGLAKNIQYF.

V usage is TRBV20-1 and J usage is TRBJ2-5; TCRdb designates TRBD2, a call that cannot be tested without DNA. CDR1 and CDR2 (germline): DFQATT, SNEGSKA (reference sequence). The CDR3 consists of 14 residues. The CDR3 here is CSASLAGGQETQYF.

V usage is TRBV15 and J usage is TRBJ2-7; the TCRdb call, TRBD1, lacks DNA for checking. Germline assignment: CDR1 LNHNV and CDR2 YYDKDF (reference sequence). There are 13 residues in the CDR3. CDR3 sequence reads: CATSDTGPGEQYF.

This chain links TRBV12-3 or TRBV12-4 with TRBJ2-2; TCRdb outputs TRBD2, but without DNA this stays unchecked. The CDR3 consists of 14 residues. CDR3 region: CASSSGGPVGELFF.

The chain couples TRBV29-1 to TRBJ2-7. The CDR3 totals 13 residues. Germline values: CDR1 SQVTM, CDR2 ANQGSEA. CDR3 residues: CSVQSQVPYEQYF.

The V and J genes are TRBV10-3 and TRBJ1-1; no DNA is available, so the TRBD1 call from TCRdb remains unchecked. Germline-derived CDR1 and CDR2 are ENHRY and SYGVKD. The CDR3 runs to 16 residues. CDR3 region: CAISYRDRAVQTEAFF.

The chain has TRBV7-9 and TRBJ1-1; TCRdb's D call of TRBD1 is untestable without DNA. Per germline, CDR1 SEHNR and CDR2 FQNEAQ (reference sequence). The CDR3 has 14 amino acids. The CDR3 here is CASRNEGIEVGAFF.

V is TRBV18 and J is TRBJ2-6; TCRdb proposes TRBD1, but this gene call is untestable without DNA. The CDR3 length is 17 residues. From germline, CDR1 is KGHSH and CDR2 LQKENI. The CDR3 spells CASSPGQGPSGANVLTF.

The chain carries TRBV28 and TRBJ2-5; TCRdb selects TRBD1, and the lack of DNA leaves this call unchecked. The germline CDR1 and CDR2 sequences are MDHEN and SYDVKM. The CDR3 covers 14 residues. The CDR3 spells CASMGQGWGETQYF.